This T cell receptor beta chain appears in the sequencing data of a study of shared T cell receptors in the human thymus. There are 17 residues in the CDR3. The germline V gene encodes CDR1 MGHDK and CDR2 SYGVNS. The V end lost 5 bases, the J end lost 2 bases, and 22 bases lay between the germline ends. Profiling relied on immunoSEQ multiplex PCR, and the TCRdb table lists in-frame clones only, not all of them. The sample contains hundreds of thousands of clones, 70% to 90% of which appear only once. These data also featured in a second study, about human thymus T cells. That work states: Resections obtained during corrective heart surgery supplied the thymus tissue. The authors found apparently biased V and J gene usage in thymic and blood repertoires. Related studies noted strongly shared thymic repertoires across unrelated people.

Sequenced material: thymocytes. The chain carries TRBV25-1 and TRBJ2-7; maybe TRBD2 (7 bases). This sequence originates from a girl under three years old with a congenital heart defect. The CDR3 protein is CASSLQTTGGLTYEQYF. The DNA for the CDR3 is TGTGCCAGCAGTCTACAGACCACCGGGGGGCTAACCTACGAGCAGTACTTC.